These 17 T cell receptor beta chains came from one sample sequenced in a study of control samples from healthy donors and cancer patients. Repertoires were generated with immunoSEQ multiplex PCR, while TCRdb's copy carries only in-frame clones and drops some. The sample includes over 150,000 clones, just under 95% of them seen just once. The sample was blood. The source is a man aged 40-49 years in good health.

This chain joins TRBV4-1 and TRBJ1-4; D is possibly TRBD1 (5 bases). V was pared by 0 bases and J by 7 bases, with 15 bases between. Germline CDR1 MGHRA, CDR2 YSYEKL. This CDR3 has 16 amino acids. The CDR3 DNA sequence: TGCGCCAGCAGCCAAGATGGAGGGGAAGGACGTGAAAAACTGTTTTTT. Its protein is CASSQDGGEGREKLFF.

The chain couples TRBV7-2 to TRBJ1-1; TRBD1 matches at 10 bases. Germline values: CDR1 SGHTA, CDR2 FQGNSA. The CDR3 is 16 amino acids. With V trimmed by 5 bases and J by 4 bases, 10 bases remained unmatched. CDR3 in amino acids: CASSDPGQGLVTEAFF. In nucleotides, the CDR3 is TGTGCCAGCAGCGATCCGGGACAGGGGCTCGTCACTGAAGCTTTCTTT. The whole variable domain, remainder taken from reference TRBV7-2 and TRBJ1-1, is GAGVSQSPSNKVTEKGKDVELRCDPISGHTALYWYRQSLGQGLEFLIYFQGNSAPDKSGLPSDRFSAERTGGSVSTLTIQRTQQEDSAVYLCASSDPGQGLVTEAFFGQGTRLTVV.

The chain has TRBV3-1 (or the pseudogene TRBV3-2) and TRBJ1-2; perhaps TRBD1 as D (5 bases). V shed 1 base and J shed 8 bases, with 17 bases lying between them. CDR1 and CDR2 from the germline V gene are LGHDT and YNNKEL (reference sequence). The CDR3 loop spans 15 amino acids. Written as DNA, the CDR3 is TGTGCCAGCAGCCAAGTAGACAGTCCCCTCTCGGGCTACACCTTC. Protein sequence: CASSQVDSPLSGYTF.

This rearrangement joins TRBV5-1 to TRBJ2-7; D possibly uses TRBD1 or TRBD2 (5 bases each). The CDR3 sequence is 14 residues long. CDR1 SGHRS and CDR2 YFSETQ come from the germline V gene. Trimming pared 2 bases from V and 2 bases from J, leaving 11 bases between. The CDR3 is CASSLLTGPYEQYF. The CDR3 bases are TGCGCCAGCAGCTTATTAACGGGACCCTACGAGCAGTACTTC.

This rearrangement joins TRBV18 to TRBJ1-6; possible D gene TRBD1, 6 bases. There are 14 residues in the CDR3. Germline V lookup: CDR1 KGHSH, CDR2 LQKENI. V lost 8 bases and J 8 bases, leaving 16 bases between the germline ends. CDR3 sequence reads: CASNTGMEDSPLHF. CDR3 nucleotides: TGTGCCAGCAACACAGGGATGGAAGATTCACCCCTCCACTTT. The full variable domain, its missing parts supplied by reference TRBV18 and TRBJ1-6, is NAGVMQNPRHLVRRRGQEARLRCSPMKGHSHVYWYRQLPEEGLKFMVYLQKENIIDESGMPKERFSAEFPKEGPSILRIQQVVRGDSAAYFCASNTGMEDSPLHFGNGTRLTVT.

The chain employs TRBV19 and TRBJ1-3, with D unresolved. Between the trimmed V and J ends, which lost 3 bases and 0 bases, there was a span of 6 bases. Looked up from germline, CDR1 is LNHDA and CDR2 is SQIVND (reference sequence). The CDR3 runs 14 residues. The DNA of the CDR3 is TGTGCCAGTAGTATCGTTAACTCTGGAAACACCATATATTTT. Its protein is CASSIVNSGNTIYF.

The chain employs TRBV5-1 and TRBJ1-1; D is uncertain. The V gene lost 2 bases and the J gene lost 5 bases, with 13 bases spanning the gap. The CDR3 is 14 amino acids. The germline CDR1 and CDR2 sequences are SGHRS and YFSETQ. The CDR3 DNA is TGCGCCAGCAGCTTCACCACCTTCGGAACTGAAGCTTTCTTT. This gives the protein CASSFTTFGTEAFF.

This chain uses TRBV19 with TRBJ2-7; D call uncertain. V shed 5 bases and J shed 6 bases, with 14 bases lying between them. Germline V lookup: CDR1 LNHDA, CDR2 SQIVND (reference sequence). The length of the CDR3 is 13 residues. The DNA of the CDR3 is TGTGCCAGTAGTCCCACCGGGCAGTCCGAGCAGTACTTC. Protein sequence: CASSPTGQSEQYF.

This chain links TRBV5-5 with TRBJ1-2; D uncertain. Looked up from germline, CDR1 is SGHKS and CDR2 is YYEKEE (reference sequence). This CDR3 has 17 residues. Trimming took off 2 bases at V and 3 bases at J, with 20 bases between the two ends. In DNA form, the CDR3 reads TGTGCCAGCAGCTTACGAGACGGACTACTTAGGGACTATGGCTACACCTTC. This codes for CASSLRDGLLRDYGYTF.

The V gene is TRBV4-1, the J gene TRBJ2-7, with TRBD2 identical over 7 bases. Germline V CDR1 and CDR2: MGHRA, YSYEKL. This CDR3 region has 15 residues. Trimming cost V 0 bases and J 7 bases; bases outside gene matches: 9. CDR3 residues: CASSQEEQDGREQYF. The CDR3 nucleotides are TGCGCCAGCAGCCAAGAAGAACAGGACGGGAGGGAGCAGTACTTC.

The rearrangement uses TRBV6-5 and TRBJ2-2, with D tentatively TRBD1 or TRBD2 (5 bases each). The CDR3 is 13 amino acids. Trimming shortened V by 10 bases and J by 2 bases, and 11 bases separated the two germline ends. Germline CDR1 and CDR2: MNHEY and SVGAGI. CDR3 DNA sequence: TGTGCCACTAAGGGACCCAACACCGGGGAGCTGTTTTTT. Amino acids: CATKGPNTGELFF.

The rearrangement joins TRBV30 to TRBJ1-1, with 7 nucleotides matching TRBD1. V shed 8 bases and J 4 bases; nucleotides not matched to a gene: 19. Germline V gene data show CDR1 as GTSNPN and CDR2 as SVGIG (reference sequence). The CDR3 loop spans 16 amino acids. The CDR3 bases are TGTGCCGCACGACAGGGTGGTTGGGGTAGGTCCACTGAAGCTTTCTTT. This gives the protein CAARQGGWGRSTEAFF.

J is TRBJ1-5 and V is TRBV28, with D tentatively TRBD1 (6 bases). The V end was cut by 5 bases, the J end by 6 bases, with 14 bases between. This CDR3 is built from 14 residues. Per the germline V gene, CDR1 is MDHEN and CDR2 is SYDVKM. CDR3 sequence: CASSTTGGGQPQHF. CDR3 coding DNA: TGTGCCAGCAGTACGACAGGTGGTGGTCAGCCCCAGCATTTT.

CDR3 DNA sequence: TGTGCCAGCAGTTTATTCGCAAACACTGAAGCTTTCTTT. Translating gives CASSLFANTEAFF. The chain is built from TRBV12-3 or TRBV12-4 and TRBJ1-1; D unclear. This CDR3 contains 13 residues. The ends were cut back, 2 bases at V and 2 bases at J, with 6 bases in the middle.

The V gene is TRBV5-1, the J gene TRBJ2-2, with TRBD1 as a possible D gene (6 bases). This CDR3 comprises 14 residues. The germline CDR1 and CDR2 sequences are SGHRS and YFSETQ. Trimming left V 7 bases short and J 5 bases short, with 15 bases between. CDR3 sequence (DNA): TGCGCCAGCCGTGGGGGCCTGGGGACCGGGGAGCTGTTTTTT. Encoded protein: CASRGGLGTGELFF.

Of note for this clone: Distinct nucleotide sequences in the sample also encode this CDR3. This chain uses TRBV2 with TRBJ1-1; D call uncertain. Germline V gene data show CDR1 as SNHLY and CDR2 as FYNNEI. The CDR3 length is 14 residues. With 1 base removed from V and 0 bases from J, the gap between germline ends came to 6 bases. The CDR3 reads CASSEGQMNTEAFF. The CDR3, as DNA: TGTGCCAGCAGTGAAGGTCAGATGAACACTGAAGCTTTCTTT.

The chain joins TRBV6-5 to TRBJ1-1, with a weak D call TRBD1 (5 bases). V was cut by 0 bases and J by 8 bases, with 19 bases left in between. There are 16 residues in the CDR3. From germline, CDR1 is MNHEY and CDR2 SVGAGI. The CDR3, as DNA: TGTGCCAGCAGTTACTCGGGGGGTCCTGGTATGAGGGAAGCTTTCTTT. Its protein product is CASSYSGGPGMREAFF.